Listed here are 11 T cell receptor beta chains from one sample, sequenced in a study of T cell responses to AZD1222 COVID-19 vaccine. TCRdb's copy holds only in-frame clones and misses some; the assay was immunoSEQ multiplex PCR. In the table there are over 50,000 clones, about 80% of which are singletons. The source material was peripheral blood, sampled 28 days after the second AZD1222 dose. The receptor source for this set is an adult who received the AZD1222 COVID-19 vaccine.

The V call is TRBV3-1 (or the pseudogene TRBV3-2), the J call TRBJ1-3; D is perhaps TRBD1 (5 bases). CDR3 size: 13 residues. Germline lookup yields CDR1 LGHDT and CDR2 YNNKEL (reference sequence). The V and J ends lost 4 bases and 4 bases respectively, with 8 bases between them. The CDR3 sequence is CASSRGVGNTIYF. The CDR3 DNA sequence: TGTGCCAGCAGCCGAGGGGTCGGAAACACCATATATTTT.

The genes are TRBV30 and TRBJ1-1, with a possible D match to TRBD1 (5 bases). The CDR3 spans 15 residues. Trimming removed 3 bases from V and 5 bases from J, with 19 bases in between. CDR1 GTSNPN and CDR2 SVGIG come from the germline V gene (reference sequence). The CDR3 spells CAWRAPGTDDTEAFF. The CDR3 region has the DNA TGTGCCTGGAGGGCCCCGGGGACCGACGATACTGAAGCTTTCTTT.

The chain has TRBV28 and TRBJ2-2; a weak D match, TRBD1 (6 bases). V lost 7 bases, J lost 3 bases, and 18 bases lay in between. The CDR3 loop spans 16 amino acids. Germline lookup yields CDR1 MDHEN and CDR2 SYDVKM. This CDR3 reads CASTTSGRGHTGELFF. The CDR3 nucleotides are TGTGCCAGCACCACCTCGGGCAGGGGCCACACCGGGGAGCTGTTTTTT.

V is TRBV6-5 and J is TRBJ1-1; D unresolved. The CDR3 spans 13 residues. Between the trimmed V and J ends, which lost 7 bases and 6 bases, there was a span of 15 bases. CDR1 is MNHEY, CDR2 SVGAGI, per germline. In DNA form, the CDR3 reads TGTGCCAGCACCGGTTTCATTGGGTCTGAAGCTTTCTTT. This sequence encodes CASTGFIGSEAFF.

CDR3 loop: CASSSTQGHYGYTF. The CDR3 coding sequence is TGTGCCAGCAGCTCAACGCAGGGGCACTATGGCTACACCTTC. The chain has TRBV5-4 and TRBJ1-2; D is perhaps TRBD1 (6 bases). CDR1 and CDR2 (germline): SGHNT, YYREEE (reference sequence). The V end was cut by 3 bases, the J end by 3 bases, with 12 bases between. CDR3 length: 14 amino acids.

This sequence joins TRBV30 and TRBJ2-1; TRBD1 matches 8 bases. Losses at the gene ends were 0 bases for V and 10 bases for J; bases not matched to a gene: 11. The germline gives CDR1 GTSNPN, CDR2 SVGIG (reference sequence). The CDR3 extends over 15 amino acids. CDR3 bases: TGTGCCTGGAGTGTATTGGCGACAGGGGTCAGGGAGCAGTTCTTC. Protein product: CAWSVLATGVREQFF.

This clone was observed a few times. The chain couples TRBV4-1 to TRBJ2-2; the D is unclear. V dropped 4 bases and J dropped 4 bases, with 16 bases sitting between them. CDR3 length equals 16 residues. Germline lookup yields CDR1 MGHRA and CDR2 YSYEKL. CDR3 bases: TGCGCCAGCAGCCTAAGTCCCATGAAAGGCACCGGGGAGCTGTTTTTT. This gives the protein CASSLSPMKGTGELFF.

The sample holds a few counts of this clone. The chain carries TRBV24-1 and TRBJ2-1, with D unclear. This CDR3 is built from 13 residues. V lost 1 base and J lost 9, with 9 bases in between. CDR1 KGHDR and CDR2 SFDVKD come from the germline V gene. The CDR3: CATSDFWRAEQFF. As DNA, the CDR3 is TGTGCCACCAGTGATTTCTGGCGAGCTGAGCAGTTCTTC.

The rearrangement joins TRBV11-2 to TRBJ2-7; 8 nucleotides agree with TRBD2. Germline V CDR1 and CDR2: SGHAT, FQNNGV. J lost 2 bases, V lost 2 bases, and 8 bases had no gene match. CDR3 length equals 16 residues. The CDR3 loop is CASSLYGGGTTYEQYV. CDR3 in DNA: TGTGCCAGCAGCTTATATGGCGGGGGGACCACCTACGAGCAGTACGTC.

This clone was counted once. The chain has TRBV20-1 and TRBJ2-1; 10 positions match TRBD2. CDR1 is DFQATT and CDR2 is SNEGSKA in the germline V gene (reference sequence). There are 16 residues in the CDR3. The junction had 11 bases not matched to a gene; V was cut back by 3 bases and J by 6 bases. DNA of the CDR3: TGCAGTGCTAGTGGCTTGACTAGCGGGTCCCTCAATGAGCAGTTCTTC. It translates to CSASGLTSGSLNEQFF.

The chain employs TRBV5-1 and TRBJ1-6, with 8 bases identical to TRBD1. CDR1 is SGHRS and CDR2 is YFSETQ in the germline V gene. The ends lost 2 bases at V and 10 bases at J; junction bases unmatched: 5. The CDR3 is 14 amino acids. The CDR3 protein is CASSLDRGGSPLHF. For the CDR3, the DNA is TGCGCCAGCAGCTTAGACAGGGGAGGATCACCCCTCCACTTT.